Given below is one T cell receptor (beta chain) in context. The CDR3 sequence is 15 residues long. The germline gives CDR1 KGHSH, CDR2 LQKENI. The V end lost 2 bases, the J end lost 2 bases, and 12 bases lay between the germline ends. The sample belongs to a study of blood T cell repertoires in COVID-19. On the study more broadly: Sites in the United States, Italy and Spain provided acute and convalescent COVID-19 samples. T cells, B-cell-depleted T cells, or PBMCs provided the cDNA or gDNA that served as material.

As handled by the study authors: For nucleated cells, counts were estimated from reference gene primer amplification. The repertoire was sequenced with immunoSEQ multiplex PCR; TCRdb's copy has only in-frame clones and lacks some. D and trimming come from the DNA, and the V and J calls and clone size come from that table. The table includes roughly 99,000 clones, 75% to 85% detected once. The genes are TRBV18 and TRBJ2-5; weak D call: TRBD2 (5 bases). This sequence originates from a woman at least 80 years old with active or convalescent COVID-19. The sample was peripheral blood. As DNA, the CDR3 is TGTGCCAGCTCACCATTTAGCGACCTACAAGAGACCCAGTACTTC. Translated, it gives CASSPFSDLQETQYF. Combining the CDR3 with reference TRBV18 and TRBJ2-5 gives the whole variable domain NAGVMQNPRHLVRRRGQEARLRCSPMKGHSHVYWYRQLPEEGLKFMVYLQKENIIDESGMPKERFSAEFPKEGPSILRIQQVVRGDSAAYFCASSPFSDLQETQYFGPGTRLLVL.